These 20 T cell receptor beta chains were sequenced from one sample in a study of OX40 agonist ivuxolimab in advanced cancers. The library came from the immunoSEQ multiplex PCR assay. TCRdb's version of the immuneACCESS table is confined to in-frame rearrangements and falls short of the full clone set. An unresolved V gene accounts for under half of the shortfall where checked; the remainder is of unknown origin. The sample records 77,000 or so clones, 70% to 85% of which are singletons. About 0.51% of the sample goes to the ten largest clones. Here the sequenced sample was CD4+ or CD8+ T cells sorted from blood, taken in a trial of the OX40 agonist ivuxolimab. These receptors were obtained from an adult with an advanced solid tumor such as melanoma, head and neck, liver or kidney cancer.

This clone was counted between two and nine times. The chain couples TRBV4-1 to TRBJ1-2, with D hard to call. The CDR3 extends over 14 amino acids. V was shortened by 1 base and J by 4 bases, with 10 bases between the two germline ends. Germline V lookup: CDR1 MGHRA, CDR2 YSYEKL. The CDR3 DNA is TGCGCCAGCAGCCAAGGGACCTCGGGCTATGGCTACACCTTC. This sequence encodes CASSQGTSGYGYTF.

This clone was observed a handful of times. The chain links TRBV6-6 to TRBJ2-6; D call uncertain. The V and J ends lost 6 bases and 1 base respectively, with 4 bases between them. CDR1 MNHNY and CDR2 SVGAGI come from the germline V gene (reference sequence). The CDR3 has 13 residues. The CDR3 here is CASRGSGANVLTF. CDR3 nucleotide sequence: TGTGCCAGCAGGGGATCTGGGGCCAACGTCCTGACTTTC.

The chain carries TRBV7-3 and TRBJ2-1, with a tentative D call TRBD1 (6 bases). V lost 1 base, J lost 7 bases, and 11 bases lay in between. Looked up from germline, CDR1 is SGHTA and CDR2 is FQGTGA. This CDR3 has 14 residues. The CDR3 DNA sequence: TGTGCCAGCAGCTTAAACAGGGATTCGAATGAGCAGTTCTTC. It yields the protein CASSLNRDSNEQFF. The variable domain in full, completed from reference TRBV7-3 and TRBJ2-1, reads GAGVSQTPSNKVTEKGKYVELRCDPISGHTALYWYRQSLGQGPEFLIYFQGTGAADDSGLPNDRFFAVRPEGSVSTLKIQRTERGDSAVYLCASSLNRDSNEQFFGPGTRLTVL.

The rearrangement joins TRBV28 to TRBJ1-5; D possibly corresponds to TRBD1 (5 bases). The CDR3 has 15 amino acids. Trimming cost V 5 bases and J 0 bases, with 11 bases left between them. CDR1 and CDR2 (germline): MDHEN, SYDVKM. The CDR3 here is CASSNGGGSNQPQHF. As DNA, the CDR3 is TGTGCCAGCAGTAACGGGGGGGGTAGCAATCAGCCCCAGCATTTT.

The chain is built from TRBV5-5 and TRBJ2-3; 12 nucleotides agree with TRBD1. Germline V gives CDR1 SGHKS, CDR2 YYEKEE (reference sequence). There are 15 residues in the CDR3. The V gene end was trimmed by 4 bases and the J gene end by 7 bases; junction bases not matched to a gene: 7. CDR3 coding DNA: TGTGCCAGCAGCAGGGGACAGGGGGCATCAAATACGCAGTATTTT. Its protein is CASSRGQGASNTQYF.

Details on this clone: The germline gene is not matched at one end of the junction; a read error may be the cause. This chain links TRBV6-6 with TRBJ2-3, with D tentatively TRBD2 (5 bases). Germline assignment: CDR1 MNHNY and CDR2 SVGAGI (reference sequence). There are 13 residues in the CDR3. The chain's CDR3 is CATSRGNTDTQYF. Written as DNA, the CDR3 is TGTGCCACCAGTCGGGGTAACACAGATACGCAGTATTTT.

The chain is built from TRBV28 and TRBJ1-1; 9 bases are shared with TRBD1. Germline CDR1 and CDR2: MDHEN and SYDVKM. The CDR3 covers 15 residues. J gave up 0 bases and V 4 bases, and 3 bases lay outside the gene matches. The CDR3 DNA is TGTGCCAGCAGTTCCGGGACAGGGATGAACACTGAAGCTTTCTTT. Translated, it gives CASSSGTGMNTEAFF.

The chain combines TRBV7-9 with TRBJ2-6; D may be TRBD2 (6 bases). The CDR3 covers 16 residues. The germline V and J ends were trimmed by 5 bases and 2 bases, with 13 bases remaining between them. Germline assignment: CDR1 SEHNR and CDR2 FQNEAQ (reference sequence). In nucleotides, the CDR3 is TGTGCCAGCAGCCTGCGGGGTCGGGCTGGGGCCAACGTCCTGACTTTC. Its translation: CASSLRGRAGANVLTF.

The chain combines TRBV11-2 with TRBJ1-4; D remains unclear. The CDR3 length is 17 residues. Germline V gene data show CDR1 as SGHAT and CDR2 as FQNNGV. Trimming left V 7 bases short and J 4 bases short, with 22 bases between. The CDR3 region is CASTSVGKGSGNEKLFF. The CDR3 DNA reads TGTGCCAGCACCTCGGTGGGGAAAGGGTCGGGTAATGAAAAACTGTTTTTT.

V is TRBV5-1 and J is TRBJ2-6, with D unresolved. The CDR3 has 18 residues. Germline V lookup: CDR1 SGHRS, CDR2 YFSETQ. V was pared by 1 base and J by 0 bases, with 14 bases between. Here the CDR3 DNA reads TGCGCCAGCAGCTTGTCAGGCGACGTTAGCTCTGGGGCCAACGTCCTGACTTTC. Translating gives CASSLSGDVSSGANVLTF.

DNA for the CDR3: TGTGCCTGGGGCAGGAACAATGAGCAGTTCTTC. Its translation is CAWGRNNEQFF. The J gene is TRBJ2-1, the V gene TRBV30, with D unclear. In germline, CDR1 is GTSNPN, CDR2 SVGIG (reference sequence). V dropped 5 bases and J dropped 5 bases, with 7 bases sitting between them. There are 11 residues in the CDR3.

This rearrangement joins TRBV5-6 to TRBJ1-4; D not resolved. The CDR3 consists of 16 residues. Germline values: CDR1 SGHDT, CDR2 YYEEEE. V lost 3 bases and J lost 0, with 12 bases in between. CDR3 nucleotide sequence: TGTGCCAGCAGCTCCTACCGACAAGCAACTAATGAAAAACTGTTTTTT. It yields the protein CASSSYRQATNEKLFF.

The rearrangement joins TRBV6-6 to TRBJ2-1; D call uncertain. CDR1 and CDR2 from the germline V gene are MNHNY and SVGAGI (reference sequence). V gave up 4 bases and J gave up 1 base, with 11 bases separating them. The CDR3 has 15 residues. The CDR3 DNA follows: TGTGCCAGCAGTTTTGATCAGAGGTCCTACAATGAGCAGTTCTTC. Protein product: CASSFDQRSYNEQFF.

This clone was observed a single time. The chain employs TRBV15 and TRBJ1-1; maybe TRBD1 (6 bases). This CDR3 is 16 amino acids long. CDR1 is LNHNV, CDR2 YYDKDF, per germline (reference sequence). The V and J ends lost 0 bases and 6 bases respectively, with 17 bases between them. The DNA for the CDR3 is TGTGCCACCAGCAGAGATGCCCAGGGGAGAGAAGCTGAAGCTTTCTTT. Protein product: CATSRDAQGREAEAFF.

V usage is TRBV11-2 and J usage is TRBJ2-7; D unresolved. Deletions cut 1 base from V and 5 bases from J, with 9 bases between. The CDR3 is 13 amino acids. The V gene's germline CDR1 is SGHAT and CDR2 FQNNGV. Written as DNA, the CDR3 is TGTGCCAGCAGCTTAGTAGAAGTTAACGAGCAGTACTTC. Its protein product is CASSLVEVNEQYF. Drawing the rest from reference TRBV11-2 and TRBJ2-7, the complete variable domain is EAGVAQSPRYKIIEKRQSVAFWCNPISGHATLYWYQQILGQGPKLLIQFQNNGVVDDSQLPKDRFSAERLKGVDSTLKIQPAKLEDSAVYLCASSLVEVNEQYFGPGTRLTVT.

This clone showed up just a few times. V gene TRBV5-1 combines with J gene TRBJ2-1, with D possibly matching TRBD1 (5 bases). CDR1 is SGHRS, CDR2 YFSETQ, per germline. With 2 bases removed from V and 1 base from J, the gap between germline ends came to 10 bases. This CDR3 has 15 residues. The CDR3 region has the DNA TGCGCCAGCAGCTTAGACAGTAGATCCTACAATGAGCAGTTCTTC. Protein sequence: CASSLDSRSYNEQFF.

This clone was counted between two and nine times. The chain links TRBV19 to TRBJ2-1; D gene uncertain. The germline V and J ends were trimmed by 1 base and 0 bases, with 10 bases remaining between them. The germline gives CDR1 LNHDA, CDR2 SQIVND (reference sequence). CDR3 length equals 16 residues. The CDR3 here is CASSIGLLSSYNEQFF. CDR3 nucleotide sequence: TGTGCCAGTAGTATAGGGCTTCTGAGCTCCTACAATGAGCAGTTCTTC.

This clone showed up just a few times. The rearrangement links TRBV19 to TRBJ1-5, with TRBD1 identical over 8 bases. Germline loops: CDR1 LNHDA, CDR2 SQIVND (reference sequence). The CDR3 length is 18 residues. J gave up 3 bases and V 3 bases, and 13 bases lay outside the gene matches. The CDR3 region has the DNA TGTGCCAGTAGTATTGGGGGCAGGGGGCAACGGAACAATCAGCCCCAGCATTTT. Translating it yields CASSIGGRGQRNNQPQHF.

The J gene is TRBJ2-4, the V gene TRBV28, with 8 bases that match TRBD2. With V trimmed by 3 bases and J by 9 bases, 10 bases remained unmatched. Germline-derived CDR1 and CDR2 are MDHEN and SYDVKM. This CDR3 is built from 15 residues. In DNA form, the CDR3 reads TGTGCCAGCAGTTTCGGGGGGGCCTTGGAGGGCATTCAGTACTTC. This gives the protein CASSFGGALEGIQYF.

This clone has a handful of counts. The chain employs TRBV11-1 and TRBJ2-5; D perhaps matches TRBD2 (5 bases). CDR1 and CDR2 (germline): SGHAT, FQDESV (reference sequence). The CDR3 runs to 13 residues. V gave up 5 bases and J gave up 4 bases, with 11 bases separating them. The CDR3 region has the DNA TGTGCCAGCAGCCGGGATTATCGAGAGACCCAGTACTTC. It specifies CASSRDYRETQYF.